The 6 T cell receptor beta chains listed next were all sequenced from one sample in a study of T cell changes during pregnancy in multiple sclerosis. The repertoire was sequenced with immunoSEQ multiplex PCR; TCRdb's copy has only in-frame clones and lacks some. The sample has 20,000 to 25,000 clones, around 90% seen once; the top ten hold 5% to 6.5%. The material sequenced was CD8+ T cells from peripheral blood mononuclear cells, taken in the second trimester of pregnancy. Receptors originate from a female donor in good health, enrolled as a control in a pregnancy study.

The rearrangement links TRBV27 to TRBJ2-3; TRBD2 might be the D (6 bases). The CDR3 sequence is 14 residues long. V was pared by 2 bases and J by 3 bases, with 9 bases between. From germline, CDR1 is MNHEY and CDR2 SMNVEV (reference sequence). The CDR3 coding sequence is TGTGCCAGCAGTTTAATCCGGGGGACAGATACGCAGTATTTT. This gives the protein CASSLIRGTDTQYF.

The chain is built from TRBV5-6 and TRBJ2-2; TRBD2 is a possible D gene (5 bases). The CDR3 runs to 16 residues. The germline V gene encodes CDR1 SGHDT and CDR2 YYEEEE. V was cut by 3 bases and J by 0 bases, with 12 bases left in between. This chain's CDR3 is CASSYSGVANTGELFF. Written as DNA, the CDR3 is TGTGCCAGCAGCTATTCCGGGGTTGCGAACACCGGGGAGCTGTTTTTT.

The J gene is TRBJ2-5, the V gene TRBV5-6; possible D gene TRBD1, 6 bases. The DNA end lines up better with TRBJ2-7; the J call may be wrong. Germline CDR1 and CDR2: SGHDT and YYEEEE. This CDR3 comprises 15 residues. CDR3 amino acids: CASSLLPQGSDEQYF. The CDR3 nucleotides are TGTGCCAGCAGCTTGCTCCCACAGGGTTCGGACGAGCAGTACTTC.

V is TRBV27 and J is TRBJ2-5; 14 nucleotides agree with TRBD2. CDR1 and CDR2 from the germline V gene are MNHEY and SMNVEV (reference sequence). With V trimmed by 5 bases and J by 5 bases, 10 bases remained unmatched. The CDR3 loop spans 17 amino acids. CDR3 in DNA: TGTGCCAGCAGTCCCGGGACTAGCGGGGGAGGAGGGGAGACCCAGTACTTC. Residues: CASSPGTSGGGGETQYF.

The rearrangement links TRBV6-1 to TRBJ1-5; D remains unclear. V was pared by 7 bases and J by 0 bases, with 7 bases between. The CDR3 consists of 13 residues. Looked up from germline, CDR1 is MNHNS and CDR2 is SASEGT. This chain's CDR3 is CASTGDSNQPQHF. CDR3 coding DNA: TGTGCCAGCACCGGGGATAGCAATCAGCCCCAGCATTTT.

This sequence joins TRBV6-9 and TRBJ1-5; possible D gene TRBD1, 5 bases. With 9 bases removed from V and 0 bases from J, the gap between germline ends came to 27 bases. The CDR3 runs 19 residues. Germline values: CDR1 MNHGY, CDR2 SVAAGI. CDR3 amino acids: CASHYWGGRTKNSNQPQHF. CDR3 DNA sequence: TGTGCCAGTCATTATTGGGGGGGAAGAACAAAAAATAGCAATCAGCCCCAGCATTTT.